Each of the 21 T cell receptor beta chains below was sequenced from the same sample in a study of post-analysis software for immune sequencing data. General observations from the study: Elevated frequency relative to controls characterized four to six TRBV segments in patients, TRBV5-6, TRBV5-1 and TRBV20-1 among them.

These receptors have no identified antigens. Included in the TCR beta cDNA libraries were unique molecular identifiers. A single record per CDR3 protein comes from TCRdb applying MiXCR to the PCR reads. The table records hundreds of thousands of distinct CDR3 sequences, approximately 30% of them present only once. Sequencing was carried out using blood. These receptors all stem from a girl aged 10-17 years with multiple sclerosis.

This chain joins TRBV20-1 and TRBJ2-3; D is ambiguous. The V gene lost 5 bases and the J gene lost 1 base, with 4 bases spanning the gap. The germline V gene has CDR1 DFQATT and CDR2 SNEGSKA (reference sequence). The CDR3 consists of 11 residues. The CDR3 loop reads CSAPRTDTQYF. CDR3 coding DNA: TGCAGTGCTCCCCGCACAGATACGCAGTATTTT.

This clonotype showed up just a few times. The chain uses TRBV11-2 and TRBJ2-3; 12 positions agree with TRBD1. The CDR3 is made up of 16 amino acids. V gave up 4 bases and J gave up 7 bases; unmatched junction bases: 9. CDR1 and CDR2 (germline): SGHAT, FQNNGV. In DNA, the CDR3 is TGTGCCAGCAGCTCGCTCCCGGGACAGGGGGCGAATACGCAGTATTTT. As protein: CASSSLPGQGANTQYF.

The chain combines TRBV6-1 with TRBJ2-2, with a tentative D call TRBD2 (5 bases). Trimming removed 2 bases at V and 3 bases at J, with 10 bases between. Germline V gene sequence: CDR1 MNHNS, CDR2 SASEGT. The CDR3 contains 15 residues. The chain's CDR3 is CASSESGVDTGELFF. The CDR3 bases are TGTGCCAGCAGTGAATCCGGGGTCGACACCGGGGAGCTGTTTTTT.

The rearrangement uses TRBV2 and TRBJ1-2; D remains unclear. The germline gives CDR1 SNHLY, CDR2 FYNNEI. The CDR3 is 13 amino acids. V shed 8 bases and J shed 8 bases, with 18 bases lying between them. CDR3 bases: TGTGCCAGCGCTTGGACGGCCGTGGAGGGCTACACCTTC. Amino acid sequence: CASAWTAVEGYTF.

The genes are TRBV28 and TRBJ1-2; 8 bases agree with TRBD1. This CDR3 is built from 14 residues. V shed 6 bases, J shed 4 bases, and the junction held 7 bases outside the gene matches. CDR1 MDHEN and CDR2 SYDVKM come from the germline V gene. The CDR3 nucleotides are TGTGCCAGCAGGAGGACAGGGCAATTCTATGGCTACACCTTC. It is translated as CASRRTGQFYGYTF.

The chain recombines TRBV29-1 with TRBJ2-5, with 11 bases matching TRBD1. The CDR3 runs 16 residues. With 2 bases clipped from V and 1 base from J, the junction kept 6 bases outside the gene matches. CDR1 is SQVTM and CDR2 is ANQGSEA in the germline V gene. CDR3 nucleotide sequence: TGCAGCGTTGAACTATTAGGACAGGGGGCCCAAGAGACCCAGTACTTC. This sequence encodes CSVELLGQGAQETQYF.

This clonotype was found many times. The chain joins TRBV9 to TRBJ1-5; the D is unclear. Germline CDR1 reads SGDLS; CDR2 reads YYNGEE. Trimming cost V 2 bases and J 2 bases, with 11 bases left between them. The CDR3 loop spans 15 amino acids. This CDR3 reads CASSVSGVGNQPQHF. CDR3 DNA: TGTGCCAGCAGCGTGTCCGGGGTTGGCAATCAGCCCCAGCATTTT.

The rearrangement links TRBV7-2 to TRBJ2-1, with D perhaps matching TRBD1 (5 bases). Germline lookup yields CDR1 SGHTA and CDR2 FQGNSA. Trimming stripped 4 bases from V and 10 bases from J, with 20 bases between. This CDR3 is 15 amino acids long. CDR3 residues: CASSSGVVGAPEQFF. The CDR3 coding sequence is TGTGCCAGCAGCTCCGGAGTTGTAGGGGCACCGGAGCAGTTCTTC.

Only a few counts were recorded for this clonotype. The V call is TRBV9, the J call TRBJ2-1; TRBD2 matches 10 bases. The CDR3 runs 16 residues. The junction had 5 bases not matched to a gene; V was cut back by 4 bases and J by 1 base. Germline loops: CDR1 SGDLS, CDR2 YYNGEE. Here the CDR3 reads CASSPGGLASYNEQFF. The CDR3 DNA reads TGTGCCAGCAGCCCAGGGGGACTAGCGTCCTACAATGAGCAGTTCTTC.

The gene calls are TRBV6-6 and TRBJ2-6; no clear D gene. V shed 2 bases and J shed 2 bases, with 13 bases lying between them. The germline gives CDR1 MNHNY, CDR2 SVGAGI (reference sequence). The CDR3 length is 17 residues. The CDR3, as DNA: TGTGCCAGCAGTTACGATGTCATAGAGGCTGGGGCCAACGTCCTGACTTTC. As protein: CASSYDVIEAGANVLTF.

J is TRBJ2-3 and V is TRBV7-2; the D is unclear. Germline-derived CDR1 and CDR2 are SGHTA and FQGNSA. V lost 2 bases and J 4 bases, leaving 7 bases between the germline ends. The CDR3 consists of 13 residues. The CDR3 nucleotides are TGTGCCAGCAGCTTAAGGTCCCCAGATACGCAGTATTTT. This sequence encodes CASSLRSPDTQYF.

The chain couples TRBV6-6 to TRBJ1-2, with D unresolved. The germline gives CDR1 MNHNY, CDR2 SVGAGI (reference sequence). The CDR3 is 13 residues long. V lost 5 bases and J lost 4, with 11 bases in between. CDR3 amino acids: CASSNSPSYGYTF. The DNA for the CDR3 is TGTGCCAGCAGTAATTCCCCCAGCTATGGCTACACCTTC.

The chain couples TRBV12-3 or TRBV12-4 to TRBJ2-5; TRBD2 matches at 7 bases. V lost 6 bases to trimming and J lost 4 bases; unmatched junction nucleotides: 17. The CDR3 loop spans 17 amino acids. The CDR3 DNA reads TGTGCCAGCAGCCTTGGGACTCGCGGGAGCTTGATAGAGACCCAGTACTTC. Translated: CASSLGTRGSLIETQYF.

The DNA of the CDR3 is TGTGCCATCAGTGAGTCAGTGCTAGCTAGTCCCTACGAGCAGTACTTC. This gives the protein CAISESVLASPYEQYF. The V call is TRBV10-3, the J call TRBJ2-4; TRBD2 is a possible D gene (5 bases). The J call is uncertain, as TRBJ2-7 better fits the DNA end. CDR1 is ENHRY and CDR2 is SYGVKD in the germline V gene. This CDR3 has 16 residues.

This clonotype has a handful of counts. The chain couples TRBV5-1 to TRBJ2-1; tentative D call: TRBD2 (6 bases). The J call is uncertain, as TRBJ2-7 better fits the DNA end. The CDR3 has 15 residues. CDR1 and CDR2 from the germline V gene are SGHRS and YFSETQ. The CDR3 loop is CASSFTTGALGEQYF. CDR3 DNA sequence: TGCGCCAGCAGCTTTACAACGGGAGCCCTCGGCGAGCAGTACTTC.

There are a few counts of this clonotype. The chain uses TRBV20-1 and TRBJ2-7; 7 bases match TRBD2. Trimming cost V 0 bases and J 2 bases; bases outside gene matches: 7. The CDR3 runs 15 residues. The germline gives CDR1 DFQATT, CDR2 SNEGSKA (reference sequence). The CDR3 bases are TGCAGTGCTAGAGATGTCCGGACTAGTACCTACGAGCAGTACTTC. Encoded protein: CSARDVRTSTYEQYF.

This CDR3 reads CASSHTRPDIYTF. CDR3 bases: TGTGCCAGCAGCCACACCCGGCCGGACATCTACACCTTC. This chain joins TRBV25-1 and TRBJ1-2; D is possibly TRBD1 (5 bases). The CDR3 runs to 13 residues. Germline values: CDR1 MGHDK, CDR2 SYGVNS. Trimming removed 6 bases at V and 10 bases at J, with 18 bases between.

This clonotype was seen a few times. The V call is TRBV7-6, the J call TRBJ2-1; TRBD2 might be the D (6 bases). The germline V gene encodes CDR1 SGHVS and CDR2 FNYEAQ. The CDR3 spans 16 residues. Trimming shortened V by 4 bases and J by 8 bases, and 21 bases separated the two germline ends. The CDR3 here is CASSYGFGNTGDEQFF. For the CDR3, the DNA is TGTGCCAGCAGCTACGGCTTTGGCAACACGGGGGATGAGCAGTTCTTC.

This clonotype has just a few counts. V and J are TRBV20-1 and TRBJ2-5; 8 positions match TRBD1. Germline values: CDR1 DFQATT, CDR2 SNEGSKA (reference sequence). V lost 6 bases and J lost 0; bases outside the gene matches: 3. This CDR3 has 13 residues. The CDR3 sequence is CSARDRYQETQYF. The CDR3 DNA sequence: TGCAGTGCACGGGACAGGTACCAAGAGACCCAGTACTTC.

The chain has TRBV6-1 and TRBJ1-1; the D is unclear. The CDR3 runs 15 residues. V lost 8 bases and J 3 bases, leaving 19 bases between the germline ends. The germline V gene has CDR1 MNHNS and CDR2 SASEGT. The CDR3 DNA is TGTGCCAGCCAGGTTGGCATCCTTGAAGACACTGAAGCTTTCTTT. Translated: CASQVGILEDTEAFF.

The chain joins TRBV6-1 to TRBJ2-7, with D uncertain. Trimming took off 2 bases at V and 3 bases at J, with 11 bases between the two ends. Germline loops: CDR1 MNHNS, CDR2 SASEGT. The CDR3 runs 14 residues. CDR3 in DNA: TGTGCCAGCAGTGAAAGCCGCCCGCGCTACGAGCAGTACTTC. Translating it yields CASSESRPRYEQYF.